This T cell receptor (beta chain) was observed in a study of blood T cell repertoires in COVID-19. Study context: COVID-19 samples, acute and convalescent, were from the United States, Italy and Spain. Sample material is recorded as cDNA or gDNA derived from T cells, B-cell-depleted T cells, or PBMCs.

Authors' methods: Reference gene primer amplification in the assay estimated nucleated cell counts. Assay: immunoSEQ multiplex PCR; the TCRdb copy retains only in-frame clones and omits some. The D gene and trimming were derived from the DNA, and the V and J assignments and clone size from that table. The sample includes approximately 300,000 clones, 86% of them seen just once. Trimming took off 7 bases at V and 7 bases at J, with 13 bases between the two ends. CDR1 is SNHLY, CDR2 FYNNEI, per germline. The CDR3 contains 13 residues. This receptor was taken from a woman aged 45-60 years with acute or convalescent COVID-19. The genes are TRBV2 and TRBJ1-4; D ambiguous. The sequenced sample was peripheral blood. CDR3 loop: CASIWSEGEKLFF. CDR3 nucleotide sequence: TGTGCCAGCATATGGTCGGAGGGTGAAAAACTGTTTTTT.